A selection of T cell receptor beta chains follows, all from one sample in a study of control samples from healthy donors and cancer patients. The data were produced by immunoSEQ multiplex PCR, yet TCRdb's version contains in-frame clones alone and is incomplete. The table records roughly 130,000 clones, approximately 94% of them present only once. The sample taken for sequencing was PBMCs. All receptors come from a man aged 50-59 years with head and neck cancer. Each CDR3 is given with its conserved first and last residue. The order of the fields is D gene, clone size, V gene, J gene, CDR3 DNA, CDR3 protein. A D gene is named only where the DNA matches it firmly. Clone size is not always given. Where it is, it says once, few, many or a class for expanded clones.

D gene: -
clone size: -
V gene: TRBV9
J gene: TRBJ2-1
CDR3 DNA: TGTGCCAGCAGCGTAGCGGGGGCAGACTCTGAGCAGTTCTTC
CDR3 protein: CASSVAGADSEQFF

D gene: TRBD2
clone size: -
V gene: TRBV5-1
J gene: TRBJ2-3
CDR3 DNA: TGCGCCAGCAGCTTTTCTAGCGGGGGGGTTAATACGCAGTATTTT
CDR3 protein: CASSFSSGGVNTQYF

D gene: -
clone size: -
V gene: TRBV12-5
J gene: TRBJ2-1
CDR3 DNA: TGTGCTAGTGGTTTGGACAGATACAATGAGCAGTTCTTC
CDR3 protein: CASGLDRYNEQFF

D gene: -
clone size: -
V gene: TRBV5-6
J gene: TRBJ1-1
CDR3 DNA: TGTGCCAGCAGCATCTTAGGTTCTACTGAAGCTTTCTTT
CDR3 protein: CASSILGSTEAFF

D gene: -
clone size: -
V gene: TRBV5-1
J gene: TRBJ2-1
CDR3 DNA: TGCGCCAGCAGCCGAGGGGGATCAAACAATGAGCAGTTCTTC
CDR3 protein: CASSRGGSNNEQFF

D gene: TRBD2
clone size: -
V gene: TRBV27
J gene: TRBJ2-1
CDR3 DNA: TGTGCCAGCAATAGCGGGGGGGGGTACAATGAGCAGTTCTTC
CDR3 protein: CASNSGGGYNEQFF

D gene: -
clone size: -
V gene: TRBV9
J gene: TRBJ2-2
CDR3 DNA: TGTGCCAGCAGCGTAGGTCTGTCAGGAACCGGGGAGCTGTTTTTT
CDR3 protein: CASSVGLSGTGELFF

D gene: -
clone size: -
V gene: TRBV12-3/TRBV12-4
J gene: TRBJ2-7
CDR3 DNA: TGTGCCAGCAGTTTTTACTACGAGCAGTACTTC
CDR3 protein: CASSFYYEQYF

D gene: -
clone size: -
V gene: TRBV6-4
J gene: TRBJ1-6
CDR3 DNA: TGTGCCAGCAGTGACGGGGGTTATAATTCACCCCTCCACTTT
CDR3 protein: CASSDGGYNSPLHF

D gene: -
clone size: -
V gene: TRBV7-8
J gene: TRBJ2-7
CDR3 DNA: TGTGCCAGCAGCTTAGATTGGGTTAATCGGGAGCAGTACTTC
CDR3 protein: CASSLDWVNREQYF

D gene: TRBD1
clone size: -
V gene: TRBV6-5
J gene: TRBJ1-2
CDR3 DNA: TGTGCCAGCAGTTACGGGCATCCGGGACAGGGGGGTGGCTACACCTTC
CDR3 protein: CASSYGHPGQGGGYTF

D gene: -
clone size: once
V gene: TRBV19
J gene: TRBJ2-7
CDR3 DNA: TGTGCCAGTAGTAAAGGGGGTTCAGAACTCTACGAGCAGTACTTC
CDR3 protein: CASSKGGSELYEQYF

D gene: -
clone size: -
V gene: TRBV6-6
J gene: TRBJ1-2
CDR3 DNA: TGTGCCAGCAGTCGGGGGGGGTTGAGTGGAGTTAACTATGGCTACACCTTC
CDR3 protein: CASSRGGLSGVNYGYTF

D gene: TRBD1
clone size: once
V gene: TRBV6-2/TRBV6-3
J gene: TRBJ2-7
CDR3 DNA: TGTGCCAGCAGTTCGACAGGGTACGAGCAGTACTTC
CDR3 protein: CASSSTGYEQYF

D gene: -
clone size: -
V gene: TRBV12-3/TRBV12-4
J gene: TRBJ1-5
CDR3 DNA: TGTGCCAGCAGTTTAGCGCAAAATCAGCCCCAGCATTTT
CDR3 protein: CASSLAQNQPQHF

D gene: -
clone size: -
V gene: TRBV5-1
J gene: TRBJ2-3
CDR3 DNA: TGCGCCAGCAGCTCACTGGCCCCTAAGGGGGATACGCAGTATTTT
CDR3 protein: CASSSLAPKGDTQYF

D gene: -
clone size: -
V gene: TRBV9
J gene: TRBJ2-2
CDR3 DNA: TGTGCCAGCAGCGTACCGCCGGACACCGGGGAGCTGTTTTTT
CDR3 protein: CASSVPPDTGELFF

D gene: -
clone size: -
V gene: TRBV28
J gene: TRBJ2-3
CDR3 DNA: TGTGCCAGCAGTTTCTCGGGGGCCTACACAGATACGCAGTATTTT
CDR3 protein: CASSFSGAYTDTQYF

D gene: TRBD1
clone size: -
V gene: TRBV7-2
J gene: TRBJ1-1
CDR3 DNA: TGTGCCAGCAGACGGGACAGGGAGAGTAGGAACACTGAAGCTTTCTTT
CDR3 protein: CASRRDRESRNTEAFF

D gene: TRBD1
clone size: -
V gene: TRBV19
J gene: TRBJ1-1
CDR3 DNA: TGTGCCAGTAGACCTGGACAGGGAGACGAAGCTTTCTTT
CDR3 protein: CASRPGQGDEAFF

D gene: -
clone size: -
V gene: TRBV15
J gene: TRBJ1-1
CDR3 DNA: TGTGCCACCAGCAGAGTGGCAGGGCCCCTGAACACTGAAGCTTTCTTT
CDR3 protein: CATSRVAGPLNTEAFF

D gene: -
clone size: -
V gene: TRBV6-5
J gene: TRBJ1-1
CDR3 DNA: TGTGCCAGCAGTTGGAGGAGGGATCCGTCGAACACTGAAGCTTTCTTT
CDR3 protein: CASSWRRDPSNTEAFF

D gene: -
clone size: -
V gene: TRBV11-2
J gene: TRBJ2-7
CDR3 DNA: TGTGCCAGCAGCTCTCGATTCGGGGGAATCGGCGAGCAGTACTTC
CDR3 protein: CASSSRFGGIGEQYF

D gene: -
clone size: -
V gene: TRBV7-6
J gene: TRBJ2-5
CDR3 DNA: TGTGCCAGCAGCTTAGCGCCCGGTATTCCGGAGACCCAGTACTTC
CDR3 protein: CASSLAPGIPETQYF

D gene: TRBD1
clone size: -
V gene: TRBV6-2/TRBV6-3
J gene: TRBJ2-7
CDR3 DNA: TGTGCCAGCAGTTACGCCCCGGACAGGGAAGACGCCTACGAGCAGTACTTC
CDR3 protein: CASSYAPDREDAYEQYF

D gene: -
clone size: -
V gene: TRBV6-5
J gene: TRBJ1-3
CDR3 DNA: TGTGCCAGCAGGCGTACAGCAAGCTCTGGAAACACCATATATTTT
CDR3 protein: CASRRTASSGNTIYF

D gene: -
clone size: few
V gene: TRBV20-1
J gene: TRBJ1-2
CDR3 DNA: TGCAGTGCTAGAGATCCGGTGGGCTACACCTTC
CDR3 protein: CSARDPVGYTF

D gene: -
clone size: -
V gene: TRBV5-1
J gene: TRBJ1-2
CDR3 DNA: TGCGCCAGCAGCTGGGACGTTCGAAGCTATGGCTACACCTTC
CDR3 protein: CASSWDVRSYGYTF

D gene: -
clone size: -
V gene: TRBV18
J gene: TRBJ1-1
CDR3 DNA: TGTGCCAGCTCACCACTTGAGCGAAACACTGAAGCTTTCTTT
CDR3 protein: CASSPLERNTEAFF

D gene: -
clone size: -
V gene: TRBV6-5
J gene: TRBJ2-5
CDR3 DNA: TGTGCCAGCATTTGGGGCCCCGGTGAGACCCAGTACTTC
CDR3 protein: CASIWGPGETQYF

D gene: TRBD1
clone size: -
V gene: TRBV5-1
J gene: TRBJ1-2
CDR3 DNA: TGCGCCAGCAGCTTGGCCGAGGGACAGGGGAAGGTAGACTTCTATGGCTACACCTTC
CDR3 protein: CASSLAEGQGKVDFYGYTF